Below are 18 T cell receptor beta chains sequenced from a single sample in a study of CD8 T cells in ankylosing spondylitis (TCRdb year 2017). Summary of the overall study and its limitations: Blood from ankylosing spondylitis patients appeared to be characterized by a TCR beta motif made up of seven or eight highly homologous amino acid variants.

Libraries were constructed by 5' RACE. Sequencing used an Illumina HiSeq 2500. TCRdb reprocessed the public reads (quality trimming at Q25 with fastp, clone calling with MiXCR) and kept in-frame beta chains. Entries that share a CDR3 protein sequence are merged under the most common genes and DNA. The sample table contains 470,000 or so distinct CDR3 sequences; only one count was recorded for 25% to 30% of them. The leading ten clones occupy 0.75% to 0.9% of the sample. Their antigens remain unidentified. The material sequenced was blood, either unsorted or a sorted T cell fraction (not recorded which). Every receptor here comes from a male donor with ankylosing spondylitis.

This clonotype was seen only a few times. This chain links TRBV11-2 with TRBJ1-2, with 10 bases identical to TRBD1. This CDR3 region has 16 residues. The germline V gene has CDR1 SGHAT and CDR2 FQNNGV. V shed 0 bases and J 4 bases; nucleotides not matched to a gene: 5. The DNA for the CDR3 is TGTGCCAGCAGCTTAGACTGGGACAGGGGCGCCTATGGCTACACCTTC. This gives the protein CASSLDWDRGAYGYTF.

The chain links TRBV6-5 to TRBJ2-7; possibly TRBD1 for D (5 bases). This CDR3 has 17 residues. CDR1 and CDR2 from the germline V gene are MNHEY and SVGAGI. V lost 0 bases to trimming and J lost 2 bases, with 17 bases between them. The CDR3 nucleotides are TGTGCCAGCAGTTACTCGAACCAGGACACGAAACCCTACGAGCAGTACTTC. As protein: CASSYSNQDTKPYEQYF.

CDR3 loop: CASSFDSLAKNIQYF. The CDR3, as DNA: TGTGCCAGCAGTTTTGATTCCCTAGCCAAAAACATTCAGTACTTC. The J gene is TRBJ2-4, the V gene TRBV12-3 or TRBV12-4; the D is unclear. V lost 3 bases and J lost 0, with 9 bases in between. The CDR3 length is 15 residues.

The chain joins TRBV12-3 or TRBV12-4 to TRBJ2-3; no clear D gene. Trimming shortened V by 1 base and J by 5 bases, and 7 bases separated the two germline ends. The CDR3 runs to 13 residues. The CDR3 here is CASSLEGRDTQYF. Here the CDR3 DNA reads TGTGCCAGCAGTTTAGAGGGTCGAGATACGCAGTATTTT.

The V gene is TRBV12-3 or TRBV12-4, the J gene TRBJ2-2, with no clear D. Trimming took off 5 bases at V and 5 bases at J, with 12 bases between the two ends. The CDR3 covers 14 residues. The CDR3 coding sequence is TGTGCCAGCAGTGCCGTTGAGGTAACCGGGGAGCTGTTTTTT. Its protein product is CASSAVEVTGELFF.

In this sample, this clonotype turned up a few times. In DNA, the CDR3 is TGCAGTGCTCCTTCGACTGGGGCTGATACGCAGTATTTT. As protein: CSAPSTGADTQYF. The chain combines TRBV20-1 with TRBJ2-3, with D possibly being TRBD1 (5 bases). The CDR3 is made up of 13 amino acids. Trimming took 5 bases from V and 6 from J, leaving 15 bases between them. In germline, CDR1 is DFQATT, CDR2 SNEGSKA (reference sequence).

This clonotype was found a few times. CDR3 in amino acids: CASSAGGSNTEAFF. The CDR3 nucleotides are TGTGCCAGCTCCGCAGGGGGATCAAACACTGAAGCTTTCTTT. The rearrangement links TRBV2 to TRBJ1-1; TRBD1 matches at 7 bases. The ends lost 8 bases at V and 2 bases at J; junction bases unmatched: 8. This CDR3 region has 14 residues. Germline CDR1 and CDR2: SNHLY and FYNNEI.

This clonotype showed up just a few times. The CDR3 is CASSPLGAETEAFF. For the CDR3, the DNA is TGTGCCAGCAGTCCCCTAGGGGCGGAGACTGAAGCTTTCTTT. J is TRBJ1-1 and V is TRBV6-1; tentative D call: TRBD1 (5 bases). V lost 5 bases, J lost 5 bases, and 15 bases lay in between. Germline V CDR1 and CDR2: MNHNS, SASEGT. The CDR3 totals 14 residues.

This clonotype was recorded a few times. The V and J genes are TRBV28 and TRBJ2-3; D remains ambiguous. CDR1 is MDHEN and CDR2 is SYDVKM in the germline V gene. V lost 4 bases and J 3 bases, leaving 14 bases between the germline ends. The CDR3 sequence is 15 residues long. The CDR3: CASSSPLGVTDTQYF. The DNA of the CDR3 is TGTGCCAGCAGTTCCCCTCTTGGGGTTACAGATACGCAGTATTTT.

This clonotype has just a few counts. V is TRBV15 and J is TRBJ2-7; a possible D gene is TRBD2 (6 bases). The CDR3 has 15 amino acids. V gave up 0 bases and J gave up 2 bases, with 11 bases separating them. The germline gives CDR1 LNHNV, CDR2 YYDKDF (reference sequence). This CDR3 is CATSREGRETYEQYF. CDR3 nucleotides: TGTGCCACCAGCAGAGAAGGGCGGGAAACCTACGAGCAGTACTTC.

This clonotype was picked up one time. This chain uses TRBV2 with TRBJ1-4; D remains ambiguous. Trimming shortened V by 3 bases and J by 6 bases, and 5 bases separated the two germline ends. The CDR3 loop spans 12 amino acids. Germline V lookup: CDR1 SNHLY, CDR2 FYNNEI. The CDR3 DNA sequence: TGTGCCAGCAGTGACCCTTATGAAAAACTGTTTTTT. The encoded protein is CASSDPYEKLFF.

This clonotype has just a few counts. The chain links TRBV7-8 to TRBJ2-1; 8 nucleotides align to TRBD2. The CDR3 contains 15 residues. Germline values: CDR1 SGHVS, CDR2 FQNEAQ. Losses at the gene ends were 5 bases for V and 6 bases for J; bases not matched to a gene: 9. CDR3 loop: CASSAGTRSPNEQFF. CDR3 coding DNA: TGTGCCAGCAGCGCAGGGACTAGGTCTCCCAATGAGCAGTTCTTC.

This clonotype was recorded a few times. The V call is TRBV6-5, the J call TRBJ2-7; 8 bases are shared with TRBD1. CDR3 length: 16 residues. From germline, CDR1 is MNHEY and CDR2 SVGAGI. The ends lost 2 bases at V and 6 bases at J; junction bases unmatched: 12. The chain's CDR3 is CASSYSPERTGLEQYV. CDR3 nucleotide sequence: TGTGCCAGCAGTTACAGCCCCGAGAGGACAGGGCTCGAGCAGTACGTC.

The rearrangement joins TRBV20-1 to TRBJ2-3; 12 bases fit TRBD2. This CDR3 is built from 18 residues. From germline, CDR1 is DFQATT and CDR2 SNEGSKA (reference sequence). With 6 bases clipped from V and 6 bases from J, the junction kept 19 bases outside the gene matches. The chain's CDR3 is CSAPVGLAGGPFRDTQYF. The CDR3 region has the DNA TGCAGTGCCCCCGTGGGGCTAGCGGGAGGGCCCTTCCGGGATACGCAGTATTTT.

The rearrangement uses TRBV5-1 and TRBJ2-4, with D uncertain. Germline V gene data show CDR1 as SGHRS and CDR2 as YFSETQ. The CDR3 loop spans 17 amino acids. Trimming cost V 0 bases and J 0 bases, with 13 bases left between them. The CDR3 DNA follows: TGCGCCAGCAGCTTGGGTGGCTTCGACTTAGCCAAAAACATTCAGTACTTC. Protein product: CASSLGGFDLAKNIQYF.

The CDR3 region has the DNA TGTGCCAGCAGCTCACTGGACAGGCTGAACACCGGGGAGCTGTTTTTT. Translating it yields CASSSLDRLNTGELFF. The chain combines TRBV5-6 with TRBJ2-2; TRBD1 agrees at 7 bases. This CDR3 region has 16 residues. The germline V gene encodes CDR1 SGHDT and CDR2 YYEEEE. Trimming removed 3 bases from V and 1 base from J; junction bases left unmatched: 6.

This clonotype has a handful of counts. The DNA for the CDR3 is TGTGCCAGCAGCTTCTTTTGGGGGTGGGAGACCCAGTACTTC. Amino acids: CASSFFWGWETQYF. This chain links TRBV5-6 with TRBJ2-5, with D possibly being TRBD1 or TRBD2 (5 bases each). Deletions cut 2 bases from V and 5 bases from J, with 13 bases between. The germline V gene encodes CDR1 SGHDT and CDR2 YYEEEE. The CDR3 sequence is 14 residues long.

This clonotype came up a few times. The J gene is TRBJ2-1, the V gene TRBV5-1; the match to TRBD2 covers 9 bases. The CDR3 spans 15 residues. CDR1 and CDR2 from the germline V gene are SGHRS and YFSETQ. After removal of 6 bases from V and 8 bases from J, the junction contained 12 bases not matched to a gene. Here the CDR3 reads CASTPAASGIDEQFF. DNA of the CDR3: TGCGCCAGCACCCCGGCGGCTAGCGGGATCGATGAGCAGTTCTTC. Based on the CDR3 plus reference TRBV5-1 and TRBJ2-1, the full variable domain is KAGVTQTPRYLIKTRGQQVTLSCSPISGHRSVSWYQQTPGQGLQFLFEYFSETQRNKGNFPGRFSGRQFSNSRSEMNVSTLELGDSALYLCASTPAASGIDEQFFGPGTRLTVL.